The clone carrying this TCR beta chain has ten or more counts. Its specificity is not known. Both TCR beta VDJ combination and CDR3 sequence profiling were carried out. Genomic DNA was the template for this profiling. TCRdb recomputed calls from the reads with MiXCR, one row per CDR3 protein. The top ten hold 3.5% to 4.5% of the sample, which has just over 400,000 distinct CDR3 sequences, 60% to 80% seen once. V shed 5 bases and J shed 7 bases, with 6 bases lying between them. This CDR3 has 12 amino acids. This sample was taken from a study of CD8+CD57+ T cells in acquired aplastic anemia. Study background: Mean yield of DNA from sorted CD4+ and CD8+ cells was about 3.2 ug.

Study-level findings and limits: The same twenty-nine CD8+ CDR3 sequences occurred in patients and in controls. Patients and controls had CD8+ Simpson's diversity values that were not significantly distinct.

This clonotype originated in a human donor in good health, serving as a control. The sample consisted of sorted CD4+, CD8+, or CD8+CD57+ T cells (not recorded which) from PBMCs. V is TRBV12-3 or TRBV12-4 and J is TRBJ1-6; D not certain. Written as DNA, the CDR3 is TGTGCCAGCAGTCGCGGCAATTCACCCCTCCACTTT. Residues: CASSRGNSPLHF.